These T cell receptor beta chains were read from a single sample in a study of tumor T cells in aggressive B-cell lymphoma. The protocol was immunoSEQ multiplex PCR, while the TCRdb copy is restricted to in-frame clones and leaves out a portion. This sample has around 8,400 clones, with approximately 83% found just once. The sequenced sample consisted of tumor tissue. The receptor source for this set is an adult with diffuse large B cell lymphoma. The CDR3 runs from the conserved cysteine through the conserved F or W. D genes are given only for firm matches. Clone sizes are given selectively: once, few, many, or a class where the clone is expanded.

D: NA; J: TRBJ1-2; size: NA; V: TRBV15; DNA: TGTGCCACCAGCAGAGATTACAGGGCCGGAGGCTACACCTTC; CDR3: CATSRDYRAGGYTF
D: NA; J: TRBJ2-5; size: NA; V: TRBV29-1; DNA: TGCAGCGTTGAAAAACAGCAAGAGACCCAGTACTTC; CDR3: CSVEKQQETQYF
D: NA; J: TRBJ1-1; size: NA; V: TRBV2; DNA: TGTGCCAGCAATGTGTTTATTAGCGGATATACTGAAGCTCTCTTT; CDR3: CASNVFISGYTEALF
D: TRBD2; J: TRBJ2-7; size: NA; V: TRBV4-1; DNA: TGCGCCAGCAGCCAGGGACTATTCTACGAGCAGTACTTC; CDR3: CASSQGLFYEQYF
D: TRBD2; J: TRBJ2-3; size: NA; V: TRBV18; DNA: TGTGCCAGCTCACCGCCCACCGGCGGGGGGGGCACAGATACGCAGTATTTT; CDR3: CASSPPTGGGGTDTQYF
D: TRBD2; J: TRBJ2-3; size: NA; V: TRBV10-3; DNA: TGTGCCATCAGTGAGTCCGGGACTAGCGGGAGGGCCGGAGATACGCAGTATTTT; CDR3: CAISESGTSGRAGDTQYF
D: NA; J: TRBJ1-6; size: NA; V: TRBV27; DNA: TGTGCCAGCAGTAAAGCGCGGAGCTCCTATAATTCATCCCTCCACTTT; CDR3: CASSKARSSYNSSLHF
D: NA; J: TRBJ2-7; size: few; V: TRBV19; DNA: TGTGCCAGTAGTATAGGAGTGAATTACGAGCAGTACTTC; CDR3: CASSIGVNYEQYF
D: TRBD2; J: TRBJ2-3; size: NA; V: TRBV4-1; DNA: TGCGCCAGCAGCCAAGAGGCTAGCGGACTCACAGATACGCAGTATTTT; CDR3: CASSQEASGLTDTQYF
D: NA; J: TRBJ1-2; size: NA; V: TRBV5-1; DNA: TGCGCCAGCAGCTCGGACGGGGGGCGAGGGGACTATGGCTACACCTTC; CDR3: CASSSDGGRGDYGYTF
D: NA; J: TRBJ2-2; size: few; V: TRBV28; DNA: TGTGCCAGCAGTTTATGGGTAGCGCTGGGCACCGGGGAGCTGTTTTTT; CDR3: CASSLWVALGTGELFF
D: TRBD2; J: TRBJ2-5; size: NA; V: TRBV27; DNA: TGTGCCAGCAGTCAAGGACTAGCGGGAGTGGAGACCCAGTACTTC; CDR3: CASSQGLAGVETQYF
D: NA; J: TRBJ2-4; size: NA; V: TRBV6-1; DNA: TGTGCCAGCAGTGTTGGCAGTTCGAACATTCAGTACTTC; CDR3: CASSVGSSNIQYF
D: NA; J: TRBJ1-5; size: NA; V: TRBV7-2; DNA: TGTGCCAGCAGCTTTTCCGGGGAGGGCAATCAGCCCCAGCATTTT; CDR3: CASSFSGEGNQPQHF
D: TRBD1; J: TRBJ2-3; size: NA; V: TRBV18; DNA: TGTGCCAGCTCACCCTTACGACAGGGATTAGATACGCAGTATTTT; CDR3: CASSPLRQGLDTQYF
D: NA; J: TRBJ1-5; size: NA; V: TRBV27; DNA: TGTGCCAGCAGTTTAGGGGGGAAGTATAGCAATCAGCCCCAGCATTTT; CDR3: CASSLGGKYSNQPQHF
D: TRBD2; J: TRBJ2-3; size: once; V: TRBV11-2; DNA: TGTGCCAGCAGCTTAGGCCTCGGGACTAGCGGCACAGATACGCAGTATTTT; CDR3: CASSLGLGTSGTDTQYF
D: TRBD1; J: TRBJ1-1; size: NA; V: TRBV19; DNA: TGTGCCAGTGATTGGGGGACAGAGGGGACCACTGAAGCTTTCTTT; CDR3: CASDWGTEGTTEAFF
D: NA; J: TRBJ2-1; size: NA; V: TRBV18; DNA: TGTGCCAGCTCACCAGGCGTGGGGGGTCGTTCCAATGAGCAGTTCTTC; CDR3: CASSPGVGGRSNEQFF
D: TRBD1; J: TRBJ1-6; size: once; V: TRBV11-2; DNA: TGTGCCAGCAGCCCCTGGACAGGGGTGGATTCACCCCTCCACTTT; CDR3: CASSPWTGVDSPLHF
D: NA; J: TRBJ2-7; size: once; V: TRBV30; DNA: TGTGCCTGGAGTAGTCTTACGACGGAGACCCCCTACGAGCAGTACTTC; CDR3: CAWSSLTTETPYEQYF
D: TRBD1; J: TRBJ2-2; size: NA; V: TRBV5-6; DNA: TGTGCCAGCAGCTTGACAGGGGTCGGGGCCGGGGAGCTGTTTTTT; CDR3: CASSLTGVGAGELFF
D: TRBD2; J: TRBJ2-7; size: NA; V: TRBV7-2; DNA: TGTGCCAGCAGCTCACCTGGGACTAGCGGTTACGAGCAGTACTTC; CDR3: CASSSPGTSGYEQYF
D: TRBD2; J: TRBJ2-3; size: NA; V: TRBV27; DNA: TGTGCCAGCAGTTTACGCGGGAGTGGGGATACGCAGTATTTT; CDR3: CASSLRGSGDTQYF
D: TRBD2; J: TRBJ2-5; size: NA; V: TRBV12-5; DNA: TGTGCTAGTGCTTACGGGACTAGCGGGATAGAGACCCAGTACTTC; CDR3: CASAYGTSGIETQYF
D: NA; J: TRBJ2-1; size: NA; V: TRBV12-5; DNA: TGTGCTAGTGGTTTGGTGTTGGGAGGCAGCTACAATGAGCAGTTCTTC; CDR3: CASGLVLGGSYNEQFF
D: TRBD1; J: TRBJ2-7; size: NA; V: TRBV2; DNA: TGTGCCAAGGACGGGACAGGGGGCGAGCAGTACTTC; CDR3: CAKDGTGGEQYF
D: NA; J: TRBJ1-2; size: NA; V: TRBV30; DNA: TGTGCCGGATACCCCCAGGGCCCCTATGGCTACACCTTC; CDR3: CAGYPQGPYGYTF
D: TRBD2; J: TRBJ2-1; size: NA; V: TRBV14; DNA: TGTGCCAGCAGCCAAGATCTACTAGGACTAGCGGGATACAATGAGCAGTTCTTC; CDR3: CASSQDLLGLAGYNEQFF
D: NA; J: TRBJ1-6; size: NA; V: TRBV7-2; DNA: TGTGCCAGCAGCTGGCGGGCGGCGTTGGGGTCACCCCTCCACTTT; CDR3: CASSWRAALGSPLHF
D: NA; J: TRBJ2-5; size: NA; V: TRBV4-1; DNA: TGCGCCAGCAGCCCAGAGAGGGAGACCCAGTACTTC; CDR3: CASSPERETQYF
D: NA; J: TRBJ1-5; size: NA; V: TRBV28; DNA: TGTGCCAGCTTCACGGGGGGAACTAGCAATCAGCCCCAGCATTTT; CDR3: CASFTGGTSNQPQHF
D: NA; J: TRBJ1-2; size: NA; V: TRBV10-3; DNA: TGTGCCATCAGTGAGGGAGGGAGGGTTGGCTACACCTTC; CDR3: CAISEGGRVGYTF
D: TRBD1; J: TRBJ1-1; size: NA; V: TRBV4-2; DNA: TGTGCCAGCAGCCAAGTTTGGACAGGTATTAACACTGAAGCTTTCTTT; CDR3: CASSQVWTGINTEAFF
D: NA; J: TRBJ1-5; size: NA; V: TRBV27; DNA: TGTGCCAGCAGACAGACACGGGGATCGGTCAATCAGCCCCAGCATTTT; CDR3: CASRQTRGSVNQPQHF
D: NA; J: TRBJ1-2; size: NA; V: TRBV30; DNA: TGTGCCTGGGACAAACGTTTAAAGTATGGCTACACCTTC; CDR3: CAWDKRLKYGYTF
D: NA; J: TRBJ2-1; size: few; V: TRBV28; DNA: TGTGCCAGCAGCTTCCCCCCCTGGGGGGTTGACAATGAGCAGTTCTTC; CDR3: CASSFPPWGVDNEQFF
D: TRBD2; J: TRBJ2-1; size: once; V: TRBV5-1; DNA: TGCGCCAGCAGCTTGTCCGGGACTAGCGGCTACAATGAGCAGTTCTTC; CDR3: CASSLSGTSGYNEQFF
D: NA; J: TRBJ2-2; size: NA; V: TRBV7-8; DNA: TGTGCCAGCAGCTTATACTCGTCGGGCGGGGAGCTGTTTTTT; CDR3: CASSLYSSGGELFF
D: TRBD2; J: TRBJ2-5; size: NA; V: TRBV2; DNA: TGTGCCAGCAGTGGTAGCGGGAGGGCTGTAGAGACCCAGTACTTC; CDR3: CASSGSGRAVETQYF
D: TRBD1; J: TRBJ1-4; size: NA; V: TRBV9; DNA: TGTGCCAGCAGCTTAACCGGGACAGGGGATGAAAAACTGTTTTTT; CDR3: CASSLTGTGDEKLFF
D: NA; J: TRBJ2-3; size: few; V: TRBV4-2; DNA: TGTGCCAGCAGCCCACCCGGGGTAGCGTTAGATACGCAGTATTTT; CDR3: CASSPPGVALDTQYF
D: NA; J: TRBJ1-2; size: NA; V: TRBV4-1; DNA: TGCGCCAGCAGCCAAGGTTTAGCTAACTATGGCTACACCTTC; CDR3: CASSQGLANYGYTF
D: TRBD1; J: TRBJ1-2; size: NA; V: TRBV7-8; DNA: TGTGCCAGCAGCTTAGCTGAGGACAGGGGGTATGGCTACACCTTC; CDR3: CASSLAEDRGYGYTF
D: NA; J: TRBJ2-2; size: NA; V: TRBV9; DNA: TGTGCCAGCAGCGTTGTCAGGAACACCGGGGAGCTGTTTTTT; CDR3: CASSVVRNTGELFF
D: TRBD2; J: TRBJ2-3; size: NA; V: TRBV9; DNA: TGTGCTAGCAGCGTAGGGTGGAGGACTAGCGGGGACGTTAGCACAGATACGCAGTATTTT; CDR3: CASSVGWRTSGDVSTDTQYF
D: TRBD2; J: TRBJ2-5; size: once; V: TRBV5-1; DNA: TGCGCCAGCAGCCTTAGCGGGAGCTGGGAAGAGACCCAGTACTTC; CDR3: CASSLSGSWEETQYF
D: TRBD1; J: TRBJ1-5; size: NA; V: TRBV15; DNA: TGTGCCACCAGCAGGGGAGACAGGGGGAAAGATACGCAGCATTTT; CDR3: CATSRGDRGKDTQHF
D: NA; J: TRBJ1-1; size: NA; V: TRBV9; DNA: TGTGCCAGCAGCAACCGGGGGATCACTGAAGCTTTCTTT; CDR3: CASSNRGITEAFF
D: TRBD1; J: TRBJ1-5; size: NA; V: TRBV10-3; DNA: TGTGCCATCAGTGGGGACAGGGACAATCAGCCCCAGCATTTT; CDR3: CAISGDRDNQPQHF
D: TRBD1; J: TRBJ2-5; size: NA; V: TRBV10-1; DNA: TGCGCCAGCAGGGACAGGGGGAACCAAGAGACCCAGTACTTC; CDR3: CASRDRGNQETQYF
D: NA; J: TRBJ2-2; size: once; V: TRBV6-1; DNA: TGTGCCAGCAGTTTCGGGACTGTCGGGGAGCTGTTTTTT; CDR3: CASSFGTVGELFF
D: NA; J: TRBJ2-1; size: NA; V: TRBV15; DNA: TGTGCCACCAGCAGAGGGCGCAGGGGAAATGAGCAGTTCTTC; CDR3: CATSRGRRGNEQFF
D: NA; J: TRBJ2-7; size: NA; V: TRBV28; DNA: TGTGCCAGCAGCTTCTCCTACGAGCAGTACTTC; CDR3: CASSFSYEQYF
D: NA; J: TRBJ2-7; size: NA; V: TRBV30; DNA: TGTGCCTGGAGACGCGGGGCCGGGCTCTACGAGCAGTACTTC; CDR3: CAWRRGAGLYEQYF
D: NA; J: TRBJ2-7; size: NA; V: TRBV7-2; DNA: TGTGCCAGCAGCTTACCAGGACAGCCCTACGAGCAGTACTTC; CDR3: CASSLPGQPYEQYF
D: NA; J: TRBJ1-5; size: NA; V: TRBV7-2; DNA: TGTGCCAGCAGCTTAAACAGGGATCAGCCCCAGCATTTT; CDR3: CASSLNRDQPQHF
D: TRBD1; J: TRBJ2-2; size: NA; V: TRBV7-9; DNA: TGTGCCAGCAGCCCGACGGGACAGGGCGGCACCGGGGAGCTGTTTTTT; CDR3: CASSPTGQGGTGELFF
D: NA; J: TRBJ2-1; size: NA; V: TRBV7-6; DNA: TGTGCCAGCAGCTCCAACAGGGAGTCTTACAATGAGCAGTTCTTC; CDR3: CASSSNRESYNEQFF
D: TRBD1; J: TRBJ2-7; size: NA; V: TRBV2; DNA: TGTGCCAGCAGACCGGGACAGGGTGCCTACGAGCAGTACTTC; CDR3: CASRPGQGAYEQYF